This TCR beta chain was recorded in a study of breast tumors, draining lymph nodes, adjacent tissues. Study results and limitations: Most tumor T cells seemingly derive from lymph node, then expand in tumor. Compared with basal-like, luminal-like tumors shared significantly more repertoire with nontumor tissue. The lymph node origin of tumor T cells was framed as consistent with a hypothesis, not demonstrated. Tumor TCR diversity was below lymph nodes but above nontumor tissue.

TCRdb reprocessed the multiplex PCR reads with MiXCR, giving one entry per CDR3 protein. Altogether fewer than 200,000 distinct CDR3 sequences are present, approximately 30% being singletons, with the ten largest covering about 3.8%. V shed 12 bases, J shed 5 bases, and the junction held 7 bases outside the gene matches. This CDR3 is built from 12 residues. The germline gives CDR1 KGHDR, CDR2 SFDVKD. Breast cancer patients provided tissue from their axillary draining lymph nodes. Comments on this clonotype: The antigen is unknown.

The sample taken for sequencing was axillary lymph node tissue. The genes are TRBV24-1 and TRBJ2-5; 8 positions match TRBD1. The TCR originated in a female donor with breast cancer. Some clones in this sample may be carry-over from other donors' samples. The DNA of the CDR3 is TGTGCCCGTGGGACAGGCGACGAGACCCAGTACTTC. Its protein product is CARGTGDETQYF.